This T cell receptor beta chain was captured in a study of blood T cell repertoires in COVID-19. In the study overall: Collection of acute and convalescent COVID-19 samples took place in the United States, Italy and Spain. T cells, B-cell-depleted T cells, or PBMCs provided the cDNA or gDNA that served as material.

Authors' analysis steps: How many nucleated cells were present was estimated from reference gene primer amplification. Repertoires were generated with immunoSEQ multiplex PCR, while TCRdb's copy carries only in-frame clones and drops some. That table supplies the V and J calls and clone size; D and trimming were determined from the DNA. The table has around 45,000 clones, 83% seen once. The CDR3 contains 16 residues. Germline CDR1 is SEHNR and CDR2 is FQNEAQ (reference sequence). With 0 bases removed from V and 3 bases from J, the gap between germline ends came to 15 bases. The receptor was isolated from an elderly man in a cohort sampled during active COVID-19. Sequencing used peripheral blood. The chain has TRBV7-9 and TRBJ2-7, with D possibly TRBD1 on 6 matching bases. The CDR3 bases are TGTGCCAGCAGCTTAGCAGGTCAGGGGAGCGGCTACGAGCAGTACTTC. It specifies CASSLAGQGSGYEQYF.